These 4 T cell receptor beta chains originate from one sample sequenced in a study of OX40 agonist ivuxolimab in advanced cancers. Sequencing was performed with immunoSEQ multiplex PCR; in TCRdb, only in-frame clones are kept and a portion is missing. The sample consists of under 80,000 clones, over 85% of them appearing once. The source was CD4+ or CD8+ T cells sorted from blood, collected in a trial of the OX40 agonist ivuxolimab. The receptor source for this set is an adult with an advanced solid tumor such as melanoma, head and neck, liver or kidney cancer.

This chain uses TRBV7-9 with TRBJ2-7; 7 bases map to TRBD1. The CDR3 spans 16 residues. After removal of 6 bases from V and 0 bases from J, the junction contained 11 bases not matched to a gene. Germline V gives CDR1 SEHNR, CDR2 FQNEAQ (reference sequence). The CDR3 loop is CASRPQMTGNSYEQYF. CDR3 DNA sequence: TGTGCCAGCAGACCTCAAATGACAGGGAACTCCTACGAGCAGTACTTC.

V gene TRBV30 combines with J gene TRBJ1-4, with 8 bases aligning to TRBD1. This CDR3 is built from 14 residues. Per germline, CDR1 GTSNPN and CDR2 SVGIG (reference sequence). The trim removed 5 bases at V and 0 bases at J, leaving 2 bases unmatched. CDR3 residues: CAWGRGPTNEKLFF. The CDR3 coding sequence is TGTGCCTGGGGCAGGGGGCCAACTAATGAAAAACTGTTTTTT.

The chain couples TRBV25-1 to TRBJ1-1, with D unclear. The CDR3 loop spans 14 amino acids. Germline CDR1 MGHDK, CDR2 SYGVNS. Between the trimmed V and J ends, which lost 4 bases and 0 bases, there was a span of 9 bases. The CDR3 DNA is TGTGCCAGCAGTGTAACGGACCTGAACACTGAAGCTTTCTTT. Protein product: CASSVTDLNTEAFF.

The CDR3 DNA reads as TGTGCCAGCAGTTTCACACCGCGGGGCCAAAATGAGCAGTTCTTC. Its protein product is CASSFTPRGQNEQFF. V gene TRBV28 combines with J gene TRBJ2-1, with TRBD2 as a possible D gene (6 bases). The germline V gene has CDR1 MDHEN and CDR2 SYDVKM. Trimming stripped 3 bases from V and 7 bases from J, with 16 bases between. The CDR3 length is 15 residues.